The rows below give T cell receptor beta chains drawn from one sample of a study of Graves' ophthalmopathy and Graves' hyperthyroidism. One entry per CDR3 protein results from TCRdb running MiXCR on the multiplex PCR reads. Of some 410,000 distinct CDR3 sequences in the sample, approximately 21% were seen once. The source material was peripheral blood. These receptor sequences come from a woman between 18 and 29 years old with stable Graves' hyperthyroidism. Each CDR3 is given with its conserved first and last residue. D genes are given only for firm matches. Not every row has a clone size; where given, it reads once, few, many or a size class.

len: 13
abundance: many
j_gene: TRBJ2-7
d_gene: .
v_gene: TRBV28
CDR3nt: TGTGCCAGCAGACCCTGGGCGGAGCACGAGCAGTACTTC
CDR3aa: CASRPWAEHEQYF

len: 14
abundance: few
j_gene: TRBJ2-7
d_gene: TRBD2
v_gene: TRBV7-8
CDR3nt: TGTGCCAGCAGCCCGGGACTAGCGGGAGTAGGGCAGTACTTC
CDR3aa: CASSPGLAGVGQYF

len: 15
abundance: .
j_gene: TRBJ2-5
d_gene: .
v_gene: TRBV6-2/TRBV6-3
CDR3nt: TGTGCCAGCAGTTACCTCTTATGGTCCCAAGAGACCCAGTACTTC
CDR3aa: CASSYLLWSQETQYF

len: 18
abundance: many
j_gene: TRBJ1-5
d_gene: .
v_gene: TRBV20-1
CDR3nt: TGCAGTGCTAGAGATCGTAGGGGTCTTCGATCAAGCAATCAGCCCCAGCATTTT
CDR3aa: CSARDRRGLRSSNQPQHF

len: 12
abundance: many
j_gene: TRBJ1-1
d_gene: .
v_gene: TRBV7-8
CDR3nt: TGTGCCAGCAGCTTAGGTCCAGGGGAAGCTTTCTTT
CDR3aa: CASSLGPGEAFF

len: 12
abundance: many
j_gene: TRBJ2-7
d_gene: TRBD1
v_gene: TRBV20-1
CDR3nt: TGCAGTGGGACAGGGGGCGGCTACGAGCAGTACTTC
CDR3aa: CSGTGGGYEQYF

len: 14
abundance: few
j_gene: TRBJ2-7
d_gene: .
v_gene: TRBV30
CDR3nt: TGTGCCTGGAGTGGGGATATTCCCCCCTACGAGCAGTACTTC
CDR3aa: CAWSGDIPPYEQYF

len: 17
abundance: .
j_gene: TRBJ1-1
d_gene: .
v_gene: TRBV4-1
CDR3nt: TGCGCCAGCAGCCAAGGGGTGGGGTCGGCCATAAACACTGAAGCTTTCTTT
CDR3aa: CASSQGVGSAINTEAFF

len: 15
abundance: many
j_gene: TRBJ1-1
d_gene: .
v_gene: TRBV15
CDR3nt: TGTGCCACCAGCAGAGGGGGAGGGTTAAACACTGAAGCTTTCTTT
CDR3aa: CATSRGGGLNTEAFF

len: 14
abundance: few
j_gene: TRBJ1-2
d_gene: .
v_gene: TRBV4-3
CDR3nt: TGCGCCAGCAGCCCCGGAGGCAGGCCCCGGTTTTACACCTTC
CDR3aa: CASSPGGRPRFYTF

len: 14
abundance: .
j_gene: TRBJ1-2
d_gene: TRBD1
v_gene: TRBV27
CDR3nt: TGTGCCAGCAGACCAGTGGGACAGCACTATGGCTACACCTTC
CDR3aa: CASRPVGQHYGYTF

len: 13
abundance: many
j_gene: TRBJ2-4
d_gene: .
v_gene: TRBV6-5
CDR3nt: TGTGCCAGCAGTTATCCGGCCAAAAACATTCAGTACTTC
CDR3aa: CASSYPAKNIQYF

len: 13
abundance: .
j_gene: TRBJ1-2
d_gene: .
v_gene: TRBV7-8
CDR3nt: TGTGCCAGCACCCACAGGGAGGGCTATGGCTACACCTTC
CDR3aa: CASTHREGYGYTF

len: 17
abundance: many
j_gene: TRBJ2-5
d_gene: TRBD1
v_gene: TRBV6-5
CDR3nt: TGTGCCAGCAGTCTAAGGAGACAGGGAGTGGCGCAAGAGACCCAGTACTTC
CDR3aa: CASSLRRQGVAQETQYF

len: 17
abundance: .
j_gene: TRBJ1-5
d_gene: TRBD1
v_gene: TRBV28
CDR3nt: TGTGCCAGCAGTTTTGGGACAGGGGGCGGCAGCAATCAGCCCCAGCATTTT
CDR3aa: CASSFGTGGGSNQPQHF

len: 19
abundance: few
j_gene: TRBJ2-6
d_gene: .
v_gene: TRBV11-2
CDR3nt: TGTGCCAGCAGCTTACCAGCGGGCGGACTTAACTCTGGGGCCAACGTCCTGACTTTC
CDR3aa: CASSLPAGGLNSGANVLTF

len: 15
abundance: few
j_gene: TRBJ1-1
d_gene: .
v_gene: TRBV7-2
CDR3nt: TGTGCCAGCAGCGATTTCCCCCCCCCGAACACTGAAGCTTTCTTT
CDR3aa: CASSDFPPPNTEAFF

len: 13
abundance: many
j_gene: TRBJ1-1
d_gene: .
v_gene: TRBV12-3/TRBV12-4
CDR3nt: TGTGCCAGCAGTTTAAACAGTCACACTGAAGCTTTCTTT
CDR3aa: CASSLNSHTEAFF

len: 16
abundance: many
j_gene: TRBJ2-7
d_gene: TRBD2
v_gene: TRBV27
CDR3nt: TGTGCCAGCAGTTCCCTTCCTAGCGGGAGAAGGTACGAGCAGTACTTC
CDR3aa: CASSSLPSGRRYEQYF

len: 16
abundance: many
j_gene: TRBJ2-7
d_gene: TRBD1
v_gene: TRBV6-1
CDR3nt: TGTGCCAGCAGTGTTGGACCGGGACAGGGAACCTCTGGGCAGTACTTC
CDR3aa: CASSVGPGQGTSGQYF

len: 15
abundance: many
j_gene: TRBJ2-5
d_gene: TRBD2
v_gene: TRBV20-1
CDR3nt: TGCAGTGCTAGCTTCCGGGGACCGGGGGGAGAGACCCAGTACTTC
CDR3aa: CSASFRGPGGETQYF

len: 12
abundance: many
j_gene: TRBJ1-2
d_gene: .
v_gene: TRBV12-3/TRBV12-4
CDR3nt: TGTGCCAGCGCTACTTCTAACTATGGCTACACCTTC
CDR3aa: CASATSNYGYTF

len: 16
abundance: many
j_gene: TRBJ2-7
d_gene: TRBD1
v_gene: TRBV15
CDR3nt: TGTGCCACCAGCAGAGCCGCCGGGACAGGGTTCCACGAGCAGTACTTC
CDR3aa: CATSRAAGTGFHEQYF

len: 15
abundance: .
j_gene: TRBJ2-2
d_gene: .
v_gene: TRBV5-1
CDR3nt: TGCGCCAGCACTCAGGACCGTACTTACACCGGGGAGCTGTTTTTT
CDR3aa: CASTQDRTYTGELFF

len: 13
abundance: many
j_gene: TRBJ2-7
d_gene: .
v_gene: TRBV30
CDR3nt: TGTGCCTGGATGAGGACGCCCTCCTACGAGCAGTACTTC
CDR3aa: CAWMRTPSYEQYF

len: 17
abundance: few
j_gene: TRBJ2-5
d_gene: TRBD2
v_gene: TRBV24-1
CDR3nt: TGTGCCACCAGTGATTTCAGCGGGAGAGTCGGGCGAGAGACCCAGTACTTC
CDR3aa: CATSDFSGRVGRETQYF

len: 16
abundance: many
j_gene: TRBJ2-2
d_gene: .
v_gene: TRBV11-2
CDR3nt: TGTGCCAGCAGCTTAGATCGAGCGGCAGACACCGGGGAGCTGTTTTTT
CDR3aa: CASSLDRAADTGELFF

len: 12
abundance: many
j_gene: TRBJ2-7
d_gene: TRBD1
v_gene: TRBV20-1
CDR3nt: TGCAGTGCTTCCGGGGACAGCCGCGAGCAGTACTTC
CDR3aa: CSASGDSREQYF

len: 13
abundance: .
j_gene: TRBJ1-5
d_gene: .
v_gene: TRBV30
CDR3nt: TGTGCCTGGAGTGTTGGACGGAGGCTGCCCCAGCATTTT
CDR3aa: CAWSVGRRLPQHF

len: 16
abundance: many
j_gene: TRBJ2-7
d_gene: TRBD2
v_gene: TRBV7-8
CDR3nt: TGTGCCAGCAGCTTATCCGTTAGCGGGAGAAGGTACGAGCAGTACTTC
CDR3aa: CASSLSVSGRRYEQYF

len: 14
abundance: many
j_gene: TRBJ2-7
d_gene: .
v_gene: TRBV7-2
CDR3nt: TGTGCCAGCAGCTTAGGACAGGAGCCCTACGAGCAGTACTTC
CDR3aa: CASSLGQEPYEQYF

len: 13
abundance: .
j_gene: TRBJ1-5
d_gene: .
v_gene: TRBV24-1
CDR3nt: TGTGCCACCAGTGACTCCCAGGCCCAGCCCCAGCATTTT
CDR3aa: CATSDSQAQPQHF

len: 15
abundance: many
j_gene: TRBJ1-1
d_gene: TRBD1
v_gene: TRBV28
CDR3nt: TGTGCCAGCAGGACCGCACAGGGGATGAACACTGAAGCTTTCTTT
CDR3aa: CASRTAQGMNTEAFF

len: 14
abundance: .
j_gene: TRBJ1-6
d_gene: .
v_gene: TRBV7-9
CDR3nt: TGTGCCAGCAGCTTTTCTAGGTTAAGTTCACCCCTCCACTTT
CDR3aa: CASSFSRLSSPLHF

len: 14
abundance: .
j_gene: TRBJ1-1
d_gene: TRBD1
v_gene: TRBV6-2/TRBV6-3
CDR3nt: TGTGCCAGCAGTTACAAGACAGGGATCACTGAAGCTTTCTTT
CDR3aa: CASSYKTGITEAFF

len: 17
abundance: .
j_gene: TRBJ1-2
d_gene: TRBD1
v_gene: TRBV12-3/TRBV12-4
CDR3nt: TGTGCCAGCCAACGGAGCAGACAGGGCTTTAGGGAGAATGGCTACACCTTC
CDR3aa: CASQRSRQGFRENGYTF

len: 14
abundance: .
j_gene: TRBJ2-5
d_gene: TRBD1
v_gene: TRBV12-5
CDR3nt: TGTGCTAGTGGTCCTGGACAGGCATTGGAGACCCAGTACTTC
CDR3aa: CASGPGQALETQYF

len: 14
abundance: many
j_gene: TRBJ2-7
d_gene: .
v_gene: TRBV15
CDR3nt: TGTGCCACCAGCAGAGCCAGGGGTTCCTACGAGCAGTACTTC
CDR3aa: CATSRARGSYEQYF

len: 12
abundance: .
j_gene: TRBJ2-7
d_gene: .
v_gene: TRBV30
CDR3nt: TGTGCCTGCGCGCAGGGATCCTACGAGCAGTACTTC
CDR3aa: CACAQGSYEQYF

len: 12
abundance: many
j_gene: TRBJ1-1
d_gene: .
v_gene: TRBV29-1
CDR3nt: TGCAGCGTTCACTATTCGGACACTGAAGCTTTCTTT
CDR3aa: CSVHYSDTEAFF

len: 14
abundance: .
j_gene: TRBJ1-1
d_gene: TRBD1
v_gene: TRBV24-1
CDR3nt: TGTGCCACCAGTGACCAGACAGGGGGCACTGAAGCTTTCTTT
CDR3aa: CATSDQTGGTEAFF

len: 15
abundance: many
j_gene: TRBJ2-2
d_gene: .
v_gene: TRBV10-3
CDR3nt: TGTGCCATCATGGGTGGCGGAGGGGACACCGGGGAGCTGTTTTTT
CDR3aa: CAIMGGGGDTGELFF